This TCR beta chain appears in the sequencing data of a study of shared clonotypes between healthy human individuals. The V end was cut by 2 bases, the J end by 5 bases, with 10 bases between. Germline CDR1 SNHLY, CDR2 FYNNEI. The CDR3 covers 13 residues. The protocol was immunoSEQ multiplex PCR, while the TCRdb copy is restricted to in-frame clones and leaves out a portion. The sample has 2 million to 2.5 million clones; about 94% are singletons. The chain links TRBV2 to TRBJ2-7; D tentatively fits TRBD1 or TRBD2 (5 bases each). The sequence was collected from a man between 18 and 29 years old in good health. Sequencing input: naive CD4+ T cells sorted from blood. Sample subset: CD45RA+ positively selected. The CDR3 loop is CASSEWDANEQYF. The CDR3 region has the DNA TGTGCCAGCAGTGAATGGGACGCCAACGAGCAGTACTTC. Combining the CDR3 with reference TRBV2 and TRBJ2-7 gives the whole variable domain EPEVTQTPSHQVTQMGQEVILRCVPISNHLYFYWYRQILGQKVEFLVSFYNNEISEKSEIFDDQFSVERPDGSNFTLKIRSTKLEDSAMYFCASSEWDANEQYFGPGTRLTVT.